The 32 T cell receptor beta chains below all came from one sample that was sequenced in a study of regulatory T cells in long-lasting Graves disease. To make TCR beta libraries, researchers used iRepertoire HTBI primers and Arm-PCR of CDR3 regions. TCRdb analysed the multiplex PCR reads with MiXCR anew, one entry per CDR3 protein. Found here are fewer than 400,000 distinct CDR3 sequences, roughly 20% of them singletons; the top ten hold about a fifth. The time point is: persistent/refractory GD, antithyroid drugs over 5 years with positive TRAb. Preparation of the TCR library used RNA extracted from PBMCs. The specimen comprised peripheral blood mononuclear cells (PBMCs), sampled when the disease was refractory, from a patient treated with antithyroid drugs. These receptors were obtained from a female donor with Graves disease.

This clonotype was observed many times. This rearrangement joins TRBV2 to TRBJ2-7; maybe TRBD2 (6 bases). The CDR3 extends over 14 amino acids. CDR1 and CDR2 from the germline V gene are SNHLY and FYNNEI. Trimming took off 6 bases at V and 0 bases at J, with 12 bases between the two ends. In DNA form, the CDR3 reads TGTGCCAGCAGCGGGGACTGGAGCTCCTACGAGCAGTACTTC. Its translation is CASSGDWSSYEQYF.

This clonotype was observed at least ten times. V gene TRBV28 combines with J gene TRBJ2-4, with D possibly TRBD1 on 6 matching bases. CDR1 MDHEN and CDR2 SYDVKM come from the germline V gene. Trimming took 4 bases from V and 3 from J, leaving 13 bases between them. The CDR3 runs to 15 residues. CDR3 sequence reads: CASSSGAFGKNIQYF. CDR3 bases: TGTGCCAGCAGTTCAGGGGCCTTTGGCAAAAACATTCAGTACTTC.

This clonotype was counted ten times or more. The chain uses TRBV29-1 and TRBJ1-2; 7 positions match TRBD1. V dropped 7 bases and J dropped 6; count of bases not matched to a gene: 8. The germline V gene encodes CDR1 SQVTM and CDR2 ANQGSEA. The CDR3 extends over 12 amino acids. The CDR3 bases are TGCAGCGCAAGAACCGACAGGGATGGCTACACCTTC. Translating it yields CSARTDRDGYTF.

This sequence joins TRBV5-1 and TRBJ2-2; D is tentatively TRBD1 or TRBD2 (5 bases each). The CDR3 runs to 14 residues. The V and J ends lost 4 bases and 2 bases respectively, with 9 bases between them. Germline assignment: CDR1 SGHRS and CDR2 YFSETQ. CDR3 in DNA: TGCGCCAGCAGCGGACGGGACAACACCGGGGAGCTGTTTTTT. This encodes CASSGRDNTGELFF.

This clonotype was seen a few times. Possible read error: a much larger clone is one base away. This chain links TRBV28 with TRBJ2-5; 12 nucleotides match TRBD2. V dropped 4 bases and J dropped 4; count of bases not matched to a gene: 10. Looked up from germline, CDR1 is MDHEN and CDR2 is SYDVKM. This CDR3 is 17 amino acids long. The CDR3 coding sequence is TGTGCCAGCAGTTCAATCTGGACTAGCGGGAATGGAGAGACCCAGTACTTC. It is translated as CASSSIWTSGNGETQYF.

This clonotype has ten or more counts. The chain links TRBV10-3 to TRBJ1-1, with D hard to call. Trimming left V 2 bases short and J 1 base short, with 11 bases between. In germline, CDR1 is ENHRY, CDR2 SYGVKD. CDR3 length: 15 residues. CDR3 in amino acids: CAISEKQVTNTEAFF. Written as DNA, the CDR3 is TGTGCCATCAGTGAGAAGCAGGTCACGAACACTGAAGCTTTCTTT.

The genes are TRBV3-1 and TRBJ2-5; weak D call: TRBD2 (5 bases). Per the germline V gene, CDR1 is LGHDT and CDR2 is YNNKEL (reference sequence). The CDR3 covers 15 residues. Between the trimmed V and J ends, which lost 0 bases and 3 bases, there was a span of 11 bases. CDR3 sequence: CASSQDNTEEETQYF. CDR3 bases: TGTGCCAGCAGCCAAGATAATACGGAGGAAGAGACCCAGTACTTC.

The table lists this clonotype with many counts. CDR3 residues: CASSPSGSGETQYF. The CDR3 nucleotides read TGTGCCAGCAGCCCGAGCGGGAGCGGGGAGACCCAGTACTTC. The chain links TRBV13 to TRBJ2-5; 8 positions match TRBD2. The CDR3 is 14 residues long. Germline CDR1 and CDR2: PRHDT and FYEKMQ (reference sequence). Trimming removed 5 bases from V and 5 bases from J; junction bases left unmatched: 7.

This clonotype appeared many times. The chain recombines TRBV28 with TRBJ1-5; D not certain. Germline V gene lookup returns CDR1 MDHEN and CDR2 SYDVKM. V was trimmed by 6 bases and J by 5 bases, leaving 20 bases between them. The CDR3 loop spans 16 amino acids. CDR3 DNA sequence: TGTGCCAGCAGCCAAACCGGACGGACTCAAGATCAGCCCCAGCATTTT. Encoded protein: CASSQTGRTQDQPQHF.

This clonotype was found many times. V usage is TRBV7-8 and J usage is TRBJ2-5; D tentatively reads TRBD1 or TRBD2 (5 bases each). There are 15 residues in the CDR3. Trimming took off 5 bases at V and 5 bases at J, with 18 bases between the two ends. Germline values: CDR1 SGHVS, CDR2 FQNEAQ. The CDR3, as DNA: TGTGCCAGCAGCCCGGGTGGGACCCGACGGGAGACCCAGTACTTC. Translating gives CASSPGGTRRETQYF. Full variable domain (rest looked up from reference TRBV7-8 and TRBJ2-5): GAGVSQSPRYKVAKRGQDVALRCDPISGHVSLFWYQQALGQGPEFLTYFQNEAQLDKSGLPSDRFFAERPEGSVSTLKIQRTQQEDSAVYLCASSPGGTRRETQYFGPGTRLLVL.

V gene TRBV20-1 combines with J gene TRBJ2-2; D ambiguous. The CDR3 totals 15 residues. Germline CDR1 DFQATT, CDR2 SNEGSKA (reference sequence). The ends were cut back, 4 bases at V and 4 bases at J, with 16 bases in the middle. The CDR3 region is CSATSVLKGTGELFF. The CDR3 DNA is TGCAGTGCTACGTCCGTCCTAAAGGGCACCGGGGAGCTGTTTTTT.

Ten or more counts support this clonotype. This chain links TRBV28 with TRBJ1-2, with TRBD1 as a possible D gene (5 bases). Trimming stripped 5 bases from V and 4 bases from J, with 11 bases between. This CDR3 is built from 13 residues. Per the germline V gene, CDR1 is MDHEN and CDR2 is SYDVKM. CDR3 in amino acids: CASSGGSSYGYTF. Written as DNA, the CDR3 is TGTGCCAGCAGTGGGGGTTCGAGCTATGGCTACACCTTC.

V gene TRBV12-3 or TRBV12-4 combines with J gene TRBJ1-5; TRBD1 agrees at 8 bases. This CDR3 has 16 amino acids. J gave up 4 bases and V 6 bases, and 11 bases lay outside the gene matches. CDR3 sequence: CASRRVGDRNNQPQHF. Written as DNA, the CDR3 is TGTGCCAGCAGACGCGTTGGGGACAGGAATAATCAGCCCCAGCATTTT.

This clonotype has only a few counts. The chain employs TRBV27 and TRBJ2-1, with 13 bases matching TRBD2. The trim removed 3 bases at V and 5 bases at J, leaving 1 base unmatched. Germline lookup yields CDR1 MNHEY and CDR2 SMNVEV (reference sequence). This CDR3 contains 15 residues. This CDR3 is CASSLGTSGNNEQFF. CDR3 DNA: TGTGCCAGCAGTTTGGGGACTAGCGGGAACAATGAGCAGTTCTTC.

This clonotype occurred once. The rearrangement links TRBV9 to TRBJ2-2, with a weak D call TRBD1 (6 bases). V was trimmed by 6 bases and J by 6 bases, leaving 9 bases between them. Per the germline V gene, CDR1 is SGDLS and CDR2 is YYNGEE. The CDR3 contains 12 residues. The chain's CDR3 is CASNAGAGELFF. The CDR3 coding sequence is TGTGCCAGCAATGCAGGGGCCGGGGAGCTGTTTTTT.

V is TRBV7-3 and J is TRBJ2-7; D is uncertain. The ends were cut back, 5 bases at V and 4 bases at J, with 15 bases in the middle. This CDR3 is 14 amino acids long. The germline V gene has CDR1 SGHTA and CDR2 FQGTGA. CDR3 in DNA: TGTGCCAGCAGCGCTTTTATCCGAGAATACGAGCAGTACTTC. Its translation is CASSAFIREYEQYF.

This chain's CDR3 is CASSQGLNQPQHF. DNA for the CDR3: TGTGCCAGCAGCCAGGGACTCAATCAGCCCCAGCATTTT. The chain joins TRBV6-2 or TRBV6-3 to TRBJ1-5, with D possibly matching TRBD1 (5 bases). V lost 6 bases, J lost 3 bases, and 9 bases lay in between. This CDR3 comprises 13 residues. Germline-derived CDR1 and CDR2 are MNHEY and SVGEGT.

This clonotype has a handful of counts. The V call is TRBV6-2 or TRBV6-3, the J call TRBJ2-7, with a possible D match to TRBD1 (6 bases). Between the trimmed V and J ends, which lost 0 bases and 2 bases, there was a span of 14 bases. The CDR3 contains 16 residues. Germline CDR1 MNHEY, CDR2 SVGEGT. CDR3 sequence (DNA): TGTGCCAGCAGTTACTCCGCTCGGGACACCACCTACGAGCAGTACTTC. Translating gives CASSYSARDTTYEQYF.

The genes are TRBV6-1 and TRBJ2-1; 11 bases agree with TRBD2. CDR3 length: 16 amino acids. Germline lookup yields CDR1 MNHNS and CDR2 SASEGT. After removal of 8 bases from V and 3 bases from J, the junction contained 9 bases not matched to a gene. This CDR3 is CASCLAGGPLYNEQFF. DNA of the CDR3: TGTGCCAGCTGCTTAGCGGGAGGGCCTCTCTACAATGAGCAGTTCTTC.

This clonotype appeared many times. V is TRBV7-9 and J is TRBJ2-5, with D uncertain. V dropped 5 bases and J dropped 1 base, with 11 bases sitting between them. The CDR3 is 14 amino acids. The germline V gene has CDR1 SEHNR and CDR2 FQNEAQ (reference sequence). CDR3 amino acids: CASSPERFQETQYF. The CDR3 coding sequence is TGTGCCAGCAGCCCAGAGAGGTTCCAAGAGACCCAGTACTTC.

This clonotype was picked up many times. J is TRBJ1-5 and V is TRBV12-5, with 9 positions matching TRBD1. With V trimmed by 1 base and J by 10 bases, 20 bases remained unmatched. CDR1 and CDR2 (germline): LGHNT, FRNRAP. This CDR3 has 19 residues. The CDR3 DNA follows: TGTGCTAGTGGTTTGGGACAGGGGGGCTTCGGAACACGAATCATTCCCCAGCATTTT. Its protein is CASGLGQGGFGTRIIPQHF.

This clonotype was seen ten or more times. This chain joins TRBV27 and TRBJ2-5; D gene unclear. V lost 5 bases and J lost 0, with 7 bases in between. CDR1 is MNHEY and CDR2 is SMNVEV in the germline V gene (reference sequence). The CDR3 runs to 13 residues. The CDR3 region has the DNA TGTGCCAGCAGTACAGCGTACCAAGAGACCCAGTACTTC. It translates to CASSTAYQETQYF.

Turning to this clonotype: A far larger clone is a single base away, which makes a read error likely. The chain carries TRBV10-2 and TRBJ2-5; 7 positions match TRBD2. The J call is in doubt because the DNA end fits TRBJ2-7 better. There are 15 residues in the CDR3. Germline V gene data show CDR1 as WSHSY and CDR2 as SAAADI. CDR3 amino acids: CASSEYVREFYEQYF. The DNA of the CDR3 is TGCGCCAGCAGTGAGTATGTGCGGGAGTTCTACGAGCAGTACTTC.

This clonotype has a count of ten or more. The V gene is TRBV20-1, the J gene TRBJ1-2; 8 nucleotides match TRBD1. Per the germline V gene, CDR1 is DFQATT and CDR2 is SNEGSKA (reference sequence). V lost 1 base to trimming and J lost 6 bases; unmatched junction nucleotides: 4. The CDR3 runs to 13 residues. The chain's CDR3 is CSARVPDRDGYTF. The CDR3 bases are TGCAGTGCTAGAGTTCCGGACAGGGATGGCTACACCTTC.

This clonotype was found many times. J is TRBJ2-7 and V is TRBV11-2; D perhaps matches TRBD2 (6 bases). CDR1 is SGHAT and CDR2 is FQNNGV in the germline V gene. The CDR3 has 15 amino acids. Deletions cut 6 bases from V and 0 bases from J, with 15 bases between. The CDR3, as DNA: TGTGCCAGCAGTACGGGACTTCTCCTCTCCTACGAGCAGTACTTC. It is translated as CASSTGLLLSYEQYF. Complete variable domain (other parts from reference TRBV11-2 and TRBJ2-7): EAGVAQSPRYKIIEKRQSVAFWCNPISGHATLYWYQQILGQGPKLLIQFQNNGVVDDSQLPKDRFSAERLKGVDSTLKIQPAKLEDSAVYLCASSTGLLLSYEQYFGPGTRLTVT.

V is TRBV4-1 and J is TRBJ1-5; no clear D. Germline loops: CDR1 MGHRA, CDR2 YSYEKL. This CDR3 spans 15 amino acids. Trimming cost V 4 bases and J 5 bases, with 15 bases left between them. As DNA, the CDR3 is TGCGCCAGCAGCCGTGGGCCCCAAGGCGATCAGCCCCAGCATTTT. Encoded protein: CASSRGPQGDQPQHF.

Points on this clonotype: One junction end does not reproduce the germline sequence, and a read error may be involved. This chain uses TRBV28 with TRBJ1-2; D not resolved. The CDR3 spans 19 residues. The germline V gene encodes CDR1 MDHEN and CDR2 SYDVKM. This chain's CDR3 is CASSSDILTRPNPNYSYTF. The DNA of the CDR3 is TGTGCCAGCAGTTCCGACATATTGACAAGACCCAATCCCAACTATAGCTACACCTTC.

This clonotype has just a few counts. The chain links TRBV20-1 to TRBJ2-7, with TRBD2 identical over 10 bases. J lost 5 bases, V lost 5 bases, and 3 bases had no gene match. Germline assignment: CDR1 DFQATT and CDR2 SNEGSKA (reference sequence). This CDR3 has 12 amino acids. The CDR3 loop is CSAVGTSDEQYF. The CDR3 DNA is TGCAGTGCTGTCGGGACTAGCGACGAGCAGTACTTC.

The sample holds a few counts of this clonotype. A read error is likely, as this CDR3 ends without the conserved phenylalanine or tryptophan. This chain uses TRBV12-5 with TRBJ1-1, with D uncertain. Germline CDR1 is LGHNT and CDR2 is FRNRAP. This CDR3 has 12 residues. With 7 bases removed from V and 1 base from J, the gap between germline ends came to 7 bases. The CDR3 coding sequence is TGTGCTAGTGCCCTCGAGAACACTGAAGCTTTCCTT. Translated, it gives CASALENTEAFL.

This chain uses TRBV18 with TRBJ1-1, with TRBD1 matching over 8 bases. The V and J ends lost 3 bases and 1 base, in that order; junction bases with no gene match: 4. There are 15 residues in the CDR3. The germline V gene has CDR1 KGHSH and CDR2 LQKENI. DNA for the CDR3: TGTGCCAGCTCACCCCGACAGGGGAAGAACACTGAAGCTTTCTTT. Protein sequence: CASSPRQGKNTEAFF.

This chain joins TRBV28 and TRBJ2-7; 10 positions agree with TRBD2. The germline V gene encodes CDR1 MDHEN and CDR2 SYDVKM. This CDR3 comprises 16 residues. V trimming: 4 bases; J trimming: 7 bases; junction bases outside the gene matches: 13. The CDR3 bases are TGTGCCAGCAGTTCGGCCGGGGCTAGCGGGAGTGGGGAGCAGTACTTC. Amino acids: CASSSAGASGSGEQYF.

The chain is built from TRBV12-3 or TRBV12-4 and TRBJ1-5, with a weak D call TRBD1 (6 bases). Trimming stripped 5 bases from V and 6 bases from J, with 14 bases between. The CDR3 totals 14 residues. The chain's CDR3 is CASSQAGVGQPQHF. The CDR3 region has the DNA TGTGCCAGCAGTCAAGCAGGGGTGGGTCAGCCCCAGCATTTT.